The 8 T cell receptor beta chains listed next were all sequenced from one sample in a study of T cells after posttransplantation cyclophosphamide. Treatment was busulfan-fludarabine conditioning, a marrow graft, and cyclophosphamide on days +3 and +4. The assay was immunoSEQ multiplex PCR, and TCRdb's table has in-frame clones only and misses some. The repertoire holds 30,000 to 45,000 clones, with over 75% as singletons. The sequencing here drew on CD4+ T cells sorted from blood, taken 1,700 to 2,000 days after a stem cell transplant with posttransplant cyclophosphamide. The receptors come from a female patient in her forties who received an allogeneic stem cell transplant from a related donor, was CMV-positive, and had no GVHD. A share of the T cells may be of graft donor origin.

The V and J genes are TRBV19 and TRBJ1-6; possibly TRBD1 for D (6 bases). V was trimmed by 7 bases and J by 7 bases, leaving 14 bases between them. The V gene's germline CDR1 is LNHDA and CDR2 SQIVND (reference sequence). The CDR3 totals 14 residues. The CDR3 DNA is TGTGCCAGTACCAAGGGGGTTTACAATTCACCCCTCCACTTT. It encodes CASTKGVYNSPLHF.

This clone was seen a handful of times. The V gene is TRBV2, the J gene TRBJ1-1; possibly TRBD1 for D (5 bases). Germline V gene lookup returns CDR1 SNHLY and CDR2 FYNNEI. V lost 8 bases and J lost 3, with 16 bases in between. The CDR3 runs to 14 residues. The CDR3 DNA is TGTGCCAGCCGAGACTTTCTGGGGCACACTGAAGCTTTCTTT. Protein: CASRDFLGHTEAFF. Full variable domain (rest looked up from reference TRBV2 and TRBJ1-1): EPEVTQTPSHQVTQMGQEVILRCVPISNHLYFYWYRQILGQKVEFLVSFYNNEISEKSEIFDDQFSVERPDGSNFTLKIRSTKLEDSAMYFCASRDFLGHTEAFFGQGTRLTVV.

CDR3 sequence: CASSLGRPANTGELFF. As DNA, the CDR3 is TGTGCCAGCAGCTTGGGTCGTCCCGCGAACACCGGGGAGCTGTTTTTT. The chain has TRBV5-6 and TRBJ2-2; unclear D gene. This CDR3 spans 16 amino acids. V lost 0 bases and J 0 bases, leaving 9 bases between the germline ends. Germline V gene lookup returns CDR1 SGHDT and CDR2 YYEEEE. The full variable domain, rest sourced from reference TRBV5-6 and TRBJ2-2, is DAGVTQSPTHLIKTRGQQVTLRCSPKSGHDTVSWYQQALGQGPQFIFQYYEEEERQRGNFPDRFSGHQFPNYSSELNVNALLLGDSALYLCASSLGRPANTGELFFGEGSRLTVL.

The rearrangement uses TRBV2 and TRBJ2-3; 7 bases fit TRBD1. CDR3 length equals 11 residues. V shed 9 bases, J shed 5 bases, and the junction held 2 bases outside the gene matches. Germline V gives CDR1 SNHLY, CDR2 FYNNEI. CDR3 residues: CARGGGDTQYF. CDR3 nucleotide sequence: TGTGCCAGAGGGGGCGGAGATACGCAGTATTTT.

This sequence joins TRBV6-1 and TRBJ2-5; 7 nucleotides line up with TRBD1. Germline-derived CDR1 and CDR2 are MNHNS and SASEGT. This CDR3 has 15 amino acids. The ends lost 2 bases at V and 4 bases at J; junction bases unmatched: 7. The CDR3 DNA is TGTGCCAGCAGTGAATGGGTGACAGGGCCAGAGACCCAGTACTTC. As protein: CASSEWVTGPETQYF.

This clone was recorded only once. J is TRBJ1-1 and V is TRBV27; D uncertain. Looked up from germline, CDR1 is MNHEY and CDR2 is SMNVEV (reference sequence). Trimming took off 6 bases at V and 4 bases at J, with 12 bases between the two ends. The CDR3 length is 13 residues. CDR3 region: CASSLKGGTEAFF. CDR3 bases: TGTGCCAGCAGCTTAAAGGGAGGCACTGAAGCTTTCTTT.

This chain joins TRBV7-3 and TRBJ1-1; D call uncertain. The germline CDR1 and CDR2 sequences are SGHTA and FQGTGA. There are 14 residues in the CDR3. Trimming left V 5 bases short and J 8 bases short, with 18 bases between. The CDR3 sequence: CASSQILRETEAFF. CDR3 bases: TGTGCCAGCAGCCAAATCTTAAGGGAGACCGAAGCTTTCTTT. The variable domain in full, completed from reference TRBV7-3 and TRBJ1-1, reads GAGVSQTPSNKVTEKGKYVELRCDPISGHTALYWYRQSLGQGPEFLIYFQGTGAADDSGLPNDRFFAVRPEGSVSTLKIQRTERGDSAVYLCASSQILRETEAFFGQGTRLTVV.

This chain links TRBV11-1 with TRBJ2-7, with D unclear. This CDR3 is 13 amino acids long. Germline CDR1 and CDR2: SGHAT and FQDESV (reference sequence). V was shortened by 4 bases and J by 2 bases, with 9 bases between the two germline ends. In DNA form, the CDR3 reads TGTGCCAGCAGCTCCCCCCCAGCCTACGAGCAGTACTTC. Translating gives CASSSPPAYEQYF.